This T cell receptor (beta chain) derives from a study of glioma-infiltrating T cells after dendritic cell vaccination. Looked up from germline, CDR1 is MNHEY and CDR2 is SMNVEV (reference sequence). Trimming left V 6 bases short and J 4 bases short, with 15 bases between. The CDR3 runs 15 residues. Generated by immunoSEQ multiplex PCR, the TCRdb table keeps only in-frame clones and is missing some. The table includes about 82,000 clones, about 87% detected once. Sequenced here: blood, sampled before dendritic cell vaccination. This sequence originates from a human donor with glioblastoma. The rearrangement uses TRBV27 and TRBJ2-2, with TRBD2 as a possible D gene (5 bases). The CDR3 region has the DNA TGTGCCAGCAGCCGCCCAGGAGGTGCCACCGGGGAGCTGTTTTTT. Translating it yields CASSRPGGATGELFF.